Listed here are 25 T cell receptor beta chains from one sample, sequenced in a study of T cells in Graves' hyperthyroidism and ophthalmopathy. Amplification of TCR beta CDR3 regions was performed using RNA transcripts as template. An initial round of RT-PCR targeting the TCR CDR3 relied on the HTBI primer set. A single record per CDR3 protein comes from TCRdb applying MiXCR to the multiplex PCR reads. The data show 530,000 or so distinct CDR3 sequences, approximately 24% seen once. Material for sequencing was blood. The receptors shown here come from a woman aged 25 to 39 with Graves' ophthalmopathy.

The sample holds one count of this clonotype. V and J are TRBV11-2 and TRBJ2-2; D remains ambiguous. The CDR3 consists of 15 residues. V gave up 8 bases and J gave up 5 bases, with 18 bases separating them. The germline V gene has CDR1 SGHAT and CDR2 FQNNGV. The CDR3 DNA sequence: TGTGCCAGCTCCTTCAGGCCGAGTGGGACCGGGGAGCTGTTTTTT. Its protein product is CASSFRPSGTGELFF.

This clonotype has more than one count but fewer than ten. The chain combines TRBV6-1 with TRBJ2-5; 8 bases map to TRBD1. Trimming at V came to 6 bases and at J to 6 bases, leaving 9 bases not matched to a gene. Germline lookup yields CDR1 MNHNS and CDR2 SASEGT. This CDR3 contains 14 residues. In DNA form, the CDR3 reads TGTGCCAGCAGCCGGACAGGGCGGCATCAGACCCAGTACTTC. As protein: CASSRTGRHQTQYF.

This clonotype was recorded a few times. The chain uses TRBV6-1 and TRBJ2-1; no definite D call. V lost 6 bases, J lost 0 bases, and 12 bases lay in between. Looked up from germline, CDR1 is MNHNS and CDR2 is SASEGT. The CDR3 consists of 15 residues. The DNA of the CDR3 is TGTGCCAGCAGGGCTAGGTCGAGCTCCTACAATGAGCAGTTCTTC. This translates into CASRARSSSYNEQFF.

This clonotype was seen ten or more times. This chain joins TRBV6-2 or TRBV6-3 and TRBJ2-7; TRBD2 might be the D (6 bases). CDR1 and CDR2 from the germline V gene are MNHEY and SVGEGT. V was cut by 4 bases and J by 4 bases, with 26 bases left in between. This CDR3 is 18 amino acids long. The CDR3 reads CASSFLLSERGSFYEQYF. For the CDR3, the DNA is TGTGCCAGCAGTTTTCTACTAAGCGAACGGGGGAGTTTTTACGAGCAGTACTTC.

The chain uses TRBV4-1 and TRBJ2-2; TRBD2 aligns across 10 bases. V gave up 1 base and J gave up 7 bases; unmatched junction bases: 6. The CDR3 spans 16 residues. The germline gives CDR1 MGHRA, CDR2 YSYEKL. For the CDR3, the DNA is TGCGCCAGCAGCCAAGGACGGGGACTAGCGATCGGGGAGCTGTTTTTT. This gives the protein CASSQGRGLAIGELFF.

CDR3 loop: CASSSQPPHLAGFWSYTQYF. The CDR3 DNA reads as TGTGCCAGCAGTTCCCAACCCCCCCATCTAGCGGGGTTTTGGAGTTATACGCAGTATTTT. The gene calls are TRBV6-2 or TRBV6-3 and TRBJ2-3, with 9 bases fitting TRBD2. This CDR3 is built from 20 residues. Trimming at V came to 4 bases and at J to 7 bases, leaving 24 bases not matched to a gene. Germline values: CDR1 MNHEY, CDR2 SVGEGT.

This clonotype was observed a handful of times. V and J are TRBV28 and TRBJ2-7; 8 bases line up with TRBD2. Per germline, CDR1 MDHEN and CDR2 SYDVKM. J lost 4 bases, V lost 9 bases, and 14 bases had no gene match. This CDR3 region has 15 residues. CDR3 sequence: CASSPPTGLAYEQYF. CDR3 sequence (DNA): TGTGCCAGTTCACCACCCACCGGACTAGCTTACGAGCAGTACTTC.

This chain joins TRBV28 and TRBJ1-1; unclear D gene. The V gene lost 7 bases and the J gene lost 0 bases, with 15 bases spanning the gap. The CDR3 covers 15 residues. The germline V gene has CDR1 MDHEN and CDR2 SYDVKM. CDR3 amino acids: CASNLPGRLNTEAFF. DNA of the CDR3: TGTGCCAGCAACCTTCCCGGACGGCTGAACACTGAAGCTTTCTTT. Combining the CDR3 with reference TRBV28 and TRBJ1-1 gives the whole variable domain DVKVTQSSRYLVKRTGEKVFLECVQDMDHENMFWYRQDPGLGLRLIYFSYDVKMKEKGDIPEGYSVSREKKERFSLILESASTNQTSMYLCASNLPGRLNTEAFFGQGTRLTVV.

The V gene is TRBV3-1, the J gene TRBJ1-5; D might be TRBD1 (5 bases). Trimming removed 1 base from V and 3 bases from J, with 13 bases in between. CDR3 size: 16 residues. From germline, CDR1 is LGHDT and CDR2 YNNKEL (reference sequence). The chain's CDR3 is CASSQGGGLVNQPQHF. DNA for the CDR3: TGTGCCAGCAGCCAAGGTGGGGGTTTAGTCAATCAGCCCCAGCATTTT.

This clonotype was recorded at least ten times. The chain joins TRBV29-1 to TRBJ2-2; 9 positions match TRBD1. The ends lost 7 bases at V and 7 bases at J; junction bases unmatched: 10. Looked up from germline, CDR1 is SQVTM and CDR2 is ANQGSEA. This CDR3 spans 14 amino acids. CDR3 amino acids: CSAEQGASVGELFF. DNA of the CDR3: TGCAGCGCCGAACAGGGGGCGAGTGTCGGGGAGCTGTTTTTT.

The V gene is TRBV29-1, the J gene TRBJ1-2; TRBD1 matches at 8 bases. Per the germline V gene, CDR1 is SQVTM and CDR2 is ANQGSEA. V gave up 3 bases and J gave up 5 bases; unmatched junction bases: 2. This CDR3 is built from 12 residues. CDR3: CSVDRTGYGYTF. CDR3 sequence (DNA): TGCAGCGTTGATAGGACAGGGTATGGCTACACCTTC.

This clonotype has at least ten counts. The rearrangement uses TRBV20-1 and TRBJ1-1, with D tentatively TRBD1 (6 bases). CDR1 is DFQATT and CDR2 is SNEGSKA in the germline V gene (reference sequence). V lost 0 bases and J lost 8, with 13 bases in between. This CDR3 comprises 13 residues. DNA for the CDR3: TGCAGTGCTAGAGATCCGGCAGGGGAAGAAGCTTTCTTT. Residues: CSARDPAGEEAFF.

There are a few counts of this clonotype. This chain joins TRBV4-1 and TRBJ2-7; TRBD2 agrees at 12 bases. This CDR3 spans 17 amino acids. Germline values: CDR1 MGHRA, CDR2 YSYEKL. The V gene end was trimmed by 0 bases and the J gene end by 3 bases; junction bases not matched to a gene: 6. CDR3 sequence: CASSQDPLAGGHYEQYF. The DNA of the CDR3 is TGCGCCAGCAGCCAAGACCCCCTAGCGGGGGGGCACTACGAGCAGTACTTC.

This sequence joins TRBV7-9 and TRBJ2-2, with D unresolved. V was shortened by 7 bases and J by 1 base, with 7 bases between the two germline ends. This CDR3 spans 13 amino acids. In germline, CDR1 is SEHNR, CDR2 FQNEAQ (reference sequence). CDR3 sequence reads: CASNKVNTGELFF. The DNA of the CDR3 is TGTGCCAGCAACAAGGTGAACACCGGGGAGCTGTTTTTT. Full variable domain (outside the CDR3, taken from reference TRBV7-9 and TRBJ2-2): DTGVSQNPRHKITKRGQNVTFRCDPISEHNRLYWYRQTLGQGPEFLTYFQNEAQLEKSRLLSDRFSAERPKGSFSTLEIQRTEQGDSAMYLCASNKVNTGELFFGEGSRLTVL.

This clonotype was observed many times. The V call is TRBV27, the J call TRBJ2-7, with D uncertain. Trimming left V 4 bases short and J 2 bases short, with 12 bases between. CDR3 length: 14 amino acids. In germline, CDR1 is MNHEY, CDR2 SMNVEV (reference sequence). In nucleotides, the CDR3 is TGTGCCAGCAGTTCCTCGGACGGAACCTACGAGCAGTACTTC. Its protein is CASSSSDGTYEQYF.

This chain links TRBV20-1 with TRBJ2-7; tentative D call: TRBD1 (6 bases). Trimming took 0 bases from V and 4 from J, leaving 10 bases between them. This CDR3 is 13 amino acids long. Germline CDR1 and CDR2: DFQATT and SNEGSKA (reference sequence). CDR3 in DNA: TGCAGTGCTAGAGAGAGGACAGAATACGAGCAGTACTTC. The encoded protein is CSARERTEYEQYF.

This clonotype was counted many times. J is TRBJ2-7 and V is TRBV20-1, with a tentative D call TRBD2 (5 bases). With 3 bases removed from V and 0 bases from J, the gap between germline ends came to 9 bases. Germline assignment: CDR1 DFQATT and CDR2 SNEGSKA (reference sequence). The length of the CDR3 is 13 residues. Written as DNA, the CDR3 is TGCAGTGCTAGGAGGACTGGCTCCTACGAGCAGTACTTC. Translation gives CSARRTGSYEQYF.

This clonotype has ten or more counts. The V gene is TRBV6-1, the J gene TRBJ2-5, with 8 bases aligning to TRBD2. Germline V CDR1 and CDR2: MNHNS, SASEGT. The CDR3 is 14 residues long. Unmatched junction bases numbered 4, after V lost 6 bases and J lost 1 base. As DNA, the CDR3 is TGTGCCAGCAGAGCGGGGGCCATCCAAGAGACCCAGTACTTC. Residues: CASRAGAIQETQYF.

Only a few counts were recorded for this clonotype. The chain employs TRBV20-1 and TRBJ1-1; D is possibly TRBD1 (5 bases). From germline, CDR1 is DFQATT and CDR2 SNEGSKA (reference sequence). This CDR3 is built from 13 residues. Deletions cut 6 bases from V and 1 base from J, with 12 bases between. The CDR3 nucleotides read TGCAGTGCCGGGGTCGGGGGGAACACTGAAGCTTTCTTT. It specifies CSAGVGGNTEAFF.

The chain uses TRBV20-1 and TRBJ2-7, with 10 bases lining up with TRBD2. The length of the CDR3 is 15 residues. Germline CDR1 is DFQATT and CDR2 is SNEGSKA (reference sequence). J gave up 6 bases and V 0 bases, and 8 bases lay outside the gene matches. The CDR3 protein is CSARDPLAGVGEQYF. In DNA, the CDR3 is TGCAGTGCTAGAGATCCCCTAGCGGGAGTCGGCGAGCAGTACTTC.

The table lists this clonotype with many counts. The chain is built from TRBV27 and TRBJ1-5, with D tentatively TRBD1 (6 bases). Trimming removed 8 bases at V and 4 bases at J, with 9 bases between. The CDR3 is 12 amino acids. CDR1 is MNHEY, CDR2 SMNVEV, per germline (reference sequence). The CDR3 loop reads CASGGRNQPQHF. DNA for the CDR3: TGTGCCAGCGGGGGCAGGAATCAGCCCCAGCATTTT.

The chain carries TRBV13 and TRBJ1-1, with TRBD1 as a possible D gene (5 bases). Trimming cost V 5 bases and J 3 bases, with 13 bases left between them. The CDR3 is 14 amino acids. The V gene's germline CDR1 is PRHDT and CDR2 FYEKMQ (reference sequence). The CDR3 DNA reads TGTGCCAGCAGCCGCCGGGACGGTGACACTGAAGCTTTCTTT. It specifies CASSRRDGDTEAFF. Full variable domain (rest looked up from reference TRBV13 and TRBJ1-1): AAGVIQSPRHLIKEKRETATLKCYPIPRHDTVYWYQQGPGQDPQFLISFYEKMQSDKGSIPDRFSAQQFSDYHSELNMSSLELGDSALYFCASSRRDGDTEAFFGQGTRLTVV.

In this sample, this clonotype turned up a few times. The chain carries TRBV2 and TRBJ2-7, with D possibly being TRBD2 (7 bases). Germline CDR1 is SNHLY and CDR2 is FYNNEI. Between the trimmed V and J ends, which lost 7 bases and 2 bases, there was a span of 27 bases. The CDR3 is made up of 18 amino acids. The CDR3 region is CASNRVQSTRGGPYEQYF. The CDR3 region has the DNA TGTGCCAGCAACCGGGTACAGTCGACGAGGGGGGGACCCTACGAGCAGTACTTC.

This clonotype showed up many times. The CDR3 region has the DNA TGTGCCAGCACGGGGGCTGGGTACGAGCAGTACTTC. It is translated as CASTGAGYEQYF. This sequence joins TRBV3-1 and TRBJ2-7, with D perhaps matching TRBD1 or TRBD2 (6 bases each). Per the germline V gene, CDR1 is LGHDT and CDR2 is YNNKEL (reference sequence). The CDR3 is made up of 12 amino acids. V lost 7 bases to trimming and J lost 4 bases, with 11 bases between them.

This clonotype was recorded many times. The chain is built from TRBV20-1 and TRBJ1-1, with TRBD1 matching 8 bases. Trimming at V came to 6 bases and at J to 2 bases, leaving 8 bases not matched to a gene. CDR1 and CDR2 from the germline V gene are DFQATT and SNEGSKA (reference sequence). This CDR3 contains 14 residues. CDR3 in DNA: TGCAGTGCGGACGACAGGGGACTAAACACTGAAGCTTTCTTT. It encodes CSADDRGLNTEAFF.